This is a list of T cell receptor beta chains from one sample in a study of cytomegalovirus exposure and HLA in healthy donors. The assay was immunoSEQ multiplex PCR, and TCRdb's table has in-frame clones only and misses some. Altogether 200,000 to 250,000 clones are present, about 88% being singletons, with the ten largest covering around 0.22%. Specimen: PBMCs. These receptors were taken from a girl aged 2 to 10 in good health and CMV-seronegative. Both conserved end residues are part of each CDR3. A D gene is named only where the DNA matches it firmly. Rows give clone size only sometimes, using once, few, many, or a class for an expanded clone.

TRBV7-8	TRBJ2-3	TRBD2	NA	TGTGCCAGCAGCCTGGGGAGGGGCACAGATACGCAGTATTTT	CASSLGRGTDTQYF
TRBV4-1	TRBJ2-4	NA	NA	TGCGCCAGCAGCCAGTACAGGGTGGACATTCAGTACTTC	CASSQYRVDIQYF
TRBV27	TRBJ2-1	NA	few	TGTGCCAGCAGTTTATTAGGGGGGGCCAGAGGTGAGCAGTTCTTC	CASSLLGGARGEQFF
TRBV27	TRBJ2-7	NA	NA	TGTGCCAGCAGTTTTAGCTCCGACAGGACCCTACCCTACGAGCAGTACTTC	CASSFSSDRTLPYEQYF
TRBV9	TRBJ2-6	NA	NA	TGTGCCAGCAGTCCTTTCAGCTCTGGGGCCAACGTCCTGACTTTC	CASSPFSSGANVLTF
TRBV6-1	TRBJ2-7	NA	once	TGTGCCAGCAGTGAAGTCAGAGGGGGACGGGGAGAGCAGTACTTC	CASSEVRGGRGEQYF
TRBV30	TRBJ1-4	NA	NA	TGTGCCTGGACGGCGGGGAACGAAAAACTGTTTTTT	CAWTAGNEKLFF
TRBV4-2	TRBJ1-1	TRBD1	NA	TGTGCCAGCAGCCCACCGGGACAGGTCGAAGCTTTCTTT	CASSPPGQVEAFF
TRBV11-2	TRBJ2-6	NA	NA	TGTGCCAGCCACAGGGTTGGGGCCAACGTCCTGACTTTC	CASHRVGANVLTF
TRBV7-9	TRBJ1-5	NA	NA	TGTGCCAGCTCGTCGGGAGGCAATCAGCCCCAGCATTTT	CASSSGGNQPQHF
TRBV2	TRBJ1-4	TRBD1	NA	TGTGCCAGCAGCGTGACAGGGATAGTTGCAACTAATGAAAAACTGTTTTTT	CASSVTGIVATNEKLFF
TRBV7-9	TRBJ2-2	TRBD1	NA	TGTGCCAGCAGCCTGACAGGGGCCACCGGGGAGCTGTTTTTT	CASSLTGATGELFF
TRBV6-1	TRBJ1-3	NA	NA	TGTGCCAGCAGTGAATTGGGGCCGGGGGTCTCTGGAAACACCATATATTTT	CASSELGPGVSGNTIYF
TRBV5-1	TRBJ1-1	NA	NA	TGCGCCAGCTCGGACAGACGCACTGAAGCTTTCTTT	CASSDRRTEAFF
TRBV12-5	TRBJ2-3	TRBD2	NA	TGTGCTAGTGGTTTGGTACTAGCGGGAGGGCATCGTACGCAGTATTTT	CASGLVLAGGHRTQYF
TRBV14	TRBJ1-3	TRBD1	NA	TGTGCCAGCAGCAACCGGGACAGGGGATCCGGAAACACCATATATTTT	CASSNRDRGSGNTIYF
TRBV6-1	TRBJ2-2	TRBD2	NA	TGTGCCAGCAGTGAATCCCGGACTAGCGGGAGGGCCGGGGAGCTGTTTTTT	CASSESRTSGRAGELFF
TRBV7-9	TRBJ2-5	TRBD2	NA	TGTGCCAGCAGCTCTCCAGCGGGAGGGCGAGAGCAGTACTTC	CASSSPAGGREQYF
TRBV9	TRBJ2-7	TRBD2	once	TGTGCCAGCAGCGTAGCCGGCGGGGGGGCGTACGAGCAGTACTTC	CASSVAGGGAYEQYF
TRBV29-1	TRBJ2-7	TRBD1	NA	TGCAGCGTTGCAGGGGGCTACGAGCAGTACTTC	CSVAGGYEQYF
TRBV2	TRBJ1-1	NA	NA	TGTGCCAGCCCGACTGTGATGAACACTGAAGCTTTCTTT	CASPTVMNTEAFF
TRBV4-2	TRBJ2-4	TRBD2	NA	TGTGCCAGCAGCCAGGGACTAGCGCTTGCCAAAAACATTCAGTACTTC	CASSQGLALAKNIQYF
TRBV10-2	TRBJ2-7	TRBD1	NA	TGCGCCAGCAGAGTCTCGACAGGGGGCAAAAACGAGCAGTACTTC	CASRVSTGGKNEQYF
TRBV6-5	TRBJ1-1	NA	NA	TGTGCCAGCAGTTACGGTACCGGGGTGGGTGAAGCTTTCTTT	CASSYGTGVGEAFF
TRBV19	TRBJ1-2	NA	NA	TGTGCCAGTAGTGTGACAGGTTCGGATGGCTACACCTTC	CASSVTGSDGYTF
TRBV10-3	TRBJ1-5	TRBD1	NA	TGTGCCAGCCGACGGGACAGCCTCAATCAGCCCCAGCATTTT	CASRRDSLNQPQHF
TRBV27	TRBJ2-1	TRBD1	NA	TGTGCCAGCCGATGGACAGGGAATTCCTACAATGAGCAGTTCTTC	CASRWTGNSYNEQFF
TRBV15	TRBJ2-1	NA	NA	TGTGCCACCAGCTTGTGGACTGGAGCCTACAATGAGCAGTTCTTC	CATSLWTGAYNEQFF
TRBV7-2	TRBJ2-1	NA	NA	TGTGCCAGCAGCTCGGGACTTTCCAGTGAGCAGTTCTTC	CASSSGLSSEQFF
TRBV6-6	TRBJ1-1	NA	NA	TGTGCCAGCAGTGCTAGATACACTGAAGCTTTCTTT	CASSARYTEAFF
TRBV7-2	TRBJ2-7	NA	NA	TGTGCCAGCAGCTCAGGGTTCGCGTCCTACGAGCAGTACTTC	CASSSGFASYEQYF
TRBV5-4	TRBJ2-3	TRBD2	NA	TGTGCCAGCAGCTTGGTGATCGGCGGGGGGGCAGATACGCAGTATTTT	CASSLVIGGGADTQYF
TRBV5-1	TRBJ2-5	NA	NA	TGCGCCAGCAGCTTTGGGGAGGCCCAAGAGACCCAGTACTTC	CASSFGEAQETQYF
TRBV18	TRBJ2-7	TRBD1	NA	TGTGCCAGCTCATGGACAGGAGGTTTCTACGAGCAGTACTTC	CASSWTGGFYEQYF
TRBV5-6	TRBJ2-1	NA	NA	TGTGCCAGCAGAGGGGGGGGCAATGAGCAGTTCTTC	CASRGGGNEQFF